One and the same sample provided the 20 T cell receptor beta chains below, sequenced in a study of cytomegalovirus exposure and HLA in healthy donors. Both 60 Vbeta primers and 13 Jbeta primers went into the PCR. The assay was immunoSEQ multiplex PCR, and TCRdb's table has in-frame clones only and misses some. The data contain 100,000 to 150,000 clones, approximately 80% of them seen just once; the ten biggest clones take up approximately 1.4%. The sequenced material came from PBMCs. The receptor set was obtained from a woman in her forties in good health and CMV-seronegative.

This sequence joins TRBV6-6 and TRBJ1-3; TRBD1 might be the D (5 bases). Germline V lookup: CDR1 MNHNY, CDR2 SVGAGI (reference sequence). The CDR3 loop spans 15 amino acids. V was cut by 2 bases and J by 4 bases, with 12 bases left in between. In DNA, the CDR3 is TGTGCCAGCAGTTACCCCGCCGGGGGAGGAAACACCATATATTTT. It encodes CASSYPAGGGNTIYF.

This chain uses TRBV27 with TRBJ2-3; D is uncertain. Trimming cost V 3 bases and J 2 bases, with 6 bases left between them. This CDR3 has 13 amino acids. CDR1 and CDR2 from the germline V gene are MNHEY and SMNVEV (reference sequence). CDR3 amino acids: CASSLRHTDTQYF. The CDR3 DNA follows: TGTGCCAGCAGTTTGCGGCACACAGATACGCAGTATTTT.

The genes are TRBV2 and TRBJ2-2, with a possible D match to TRBD1 (5 bases). V was clipped by 7 bases and J by 5 bases, with 14 bases between them. In germline, CDR1 is SNHLY, CDR2 FYNNEI. The CDR3 consists of 14 residues. CDR3: CASIPQGRTGELFF. The CDR3 DNA reads as TGTGCCAGCATCCCTCAGGGTCGGACCGGGGAGCTGTTTTTT.

This clone appeared a few times. The V gene is TRBV6-6, the J gene TRBJ2-2, with D possibly TRBD2 on 5 matching bases. Germline V gene sequence: CDR1 MNHNY, CDR2 SVGAGI (reference sequence). This CDR3 is built from 12 residues. V gave up 4 bases and J gave up 9 bases, with 9 bases separating them. The CDR3 DNA reads as TGTGCCAGCAGTTCCCGAGGGTGGGAGCTGTTTTTT. Translation: CASSSRGWELFF.

This sequence joins TRBV7-3 and TRBJ1-1; 10 nucleotides match TRBD1. CDR1 is SGHTA and CDR2 is FQGTGA in the germline V gene. J gave up 4 bases and V 5 bases, and 7 bases lay outside the gene matches. The length of the CDR3 is 15 residues. CDR3 DNA: TGTGCCAGCAGCCCGTCGGACAGGGGGATCACTGAAGCTTTCTTT. Translated, it gives CASSPSDRGITEAFF.

The V and J genes are TRBV4-3 and TRBJ2-7; weak D call: TRBD2 (6 bases). The CDR3 sequence is 12 residues long. The ends were cut back, 0 bases at V and 7 bases at J, with 7 bases in the middle. Germline V gene lookup returns CDR1 LGHNA and CDR2 YSLEER. The CDR3 is CASSQDGGEQYF. CDR3 nucleotide sequence: TGCGCCAGCAGCCAAGACGGGGGTGAGCAGTACTTC.

The CDR3 region has the DNA TGTGCCAGTAGTATAATGTTCTCGGGGGAGACCCAGTACTTC. Residues: CASSIMFSGETQYF. V is TRBV19 and J is TRBJ2-5; possible D gene TRBD2, 5 bases. With 2 bases removed from V and 5 bases from J, the gap between germline ends came to 12 bases. The CDR3 covers 14 residues. CDR1 and CDR2 (germline): LNHDA, SQIVND (reference sequence).

This clone was seen a handful of times. V gene TRBV6-5 combines with J gene TRBJ1-6; 10 nucleotides agree with TRBD1. Germline CDR1 reads MNHEY; CDR2 reads SVGAGI. The CDR3 has 13 amino acids. With 8 bases clipped from V and 10 bases from J, the junction kept 5 bases outside the gene matches. CDR3 amino acids: CASWTGGVSPLHF. Written as DNA, the CDR3 is TGTGCCAGCTGGACAGGGGGGGTATCACCCCTCCACTTT.

The CDR3 region has the DNA TGCAGCGTTGAACGCACCTATCAGGTCCGCTATGGCTACACCTTC. Translation: CSVERTYQVRYGYTF. The chain has TRBV29-1 and TRBJ1-2, with no clear D. The V gene lost 2 bases and the J gene lost 4 bases, with 17 bases spanning the gap. Germline lookup yields CDR1 SQVTM and CDR2 ANQGSEA. This CDR3 is 15 amino acids long.

This chain uses TRBV15 with TRBJ1-3; D is perhaps TRBD1 (5 bases). Germline V gene data show CDR1 as LNHNV and CDR2 as YYDKDF (reference sequence). This CDR3 is 15 amino acids long. V dropped 2 bases and J dropped 1 base, with 9 bases sitting between them. CDR3 DNA: TGTGCCACCAGCAGAAGTACAGGATCTGGAAACACCATATATTTT. Amino acids: CATSRSTGSGNTIYF.

This sequence joins TRBV5-4 and TRBJ2-6; D unclear. The CDR3 has 17 residues. Germline V gives CDR1 SGHNT, CDR2 YYREEE (reference sequence). With 1 base removed from V and 0 bases from J, the gap between germline ends came to 11 bases. Written as DNA, the CDR3 is TGTGCCAGCAGCTTGCTCGGCGGCCGCTCTGGGGCCAACGTCCTGACTTTC. Translating it yields CASSLLGGRSGANVLTF.

This chain joins TRBV2 and TRBJ1-1; tentative D call: TRBD1 (6 bases). Germline CDR1 SNHLY, CDR2 FYNNEI. With 6 bases removed from V and 11 bases from J, the gap between germline ends came to 16 bases. This CDR3 is built from 12 residues. The CDR3 spells CASSERTVLAFF. The DNA for the CDR3 is TGTGCCAGCAGCGAACGGACAGTTCTGGCTTTCTTT.

The chain joins TRBV4-3 to TRBJ1-6; 7 bases are shared with TRBD1. Germline V gene lookup returns CDR1 LGHNA and CDR2 YSLEER. The V and J ends lost 6 bases and 5 bases, in that order; junction bases with no gene match: 4. The CDR3 length is 14 residues. For the CDR3, the DNA is TGCGCCAGCAGAGTGGGACAGAATAATTCACCCCTCCACTTT. Translated, it gives CASRVGQNNSPLHF.

V gene TRBV28 combines with J gene TRBJ1-4, with 10 bases that match TRBD1. The junction had 7 bases not matched to a gene; V was cut back by 2 bases and J by 7 bases. The length of the CDR3 is 16 residues. Germline V gene data show CDR1 as MDHEN and CDR2 as SYDVKM. CDR3 coding DNA: TGTGCCAGCAGTTTACCCGACAGGGGGCTTGGTGAAAAACTGTTTTTT. Translating gives CASSLPDRGLGEKLFF.

The rearrangement joins TRBV5-4 to TRBJ1-2, with TRBD1 identical over 9 bases. Germline values: CDR1 SGHNT, CDR2 YYREEE (reference sequence). This CDR3 region has 15 residues. Trimming cost V 2 bases and J 5 bases; bases outside gene matches: 7. This chain's CDR3 is CASSFGQGTLYGYTF. Written as DNA, the CDR3 is TGTGCCAGCAGCTTCGGACAGGGGACCCTGTATGGCTACACCTTC.

This clone appeared a single time. The chain combines TRBV5-1 with TRBJ2-1; 9 nucleotides match TRBD2. Unmatched junction bases numbered 5, after V lost 3 bases and J lost 7 bases. The germline V gene encodes CDR1 SGHRS and CDR2 YFSETQ. The CDR3 has 14 residues. The CDR3 loop reads CASSSGLARNEQFF. The DNA for the CDR3 is TGCGCCAGCAGCTCTGGACTAGCGAGGAATGAGCAGTTCTTC.

As DNA, the CDR3 is TGTGCCAGTAGTATTCTGGGCAGGGCTAATCAGCCCCAGCATTTT. Translated, it gives CASSILGRANQPQHF. V is TRBV19 and J is TRBJ1-5; TRBD1 is a possible D gene (5 bases). V was pared by 3 bases and J by 4 bases, with 13 bases between. The CDR3 totals 15 residues. Germline V gene data show CDR1 as LNHDA and CDR2 as SQIVND (reference sequence). Complete variable domain (other parts from reference TRBV19 and TRBJ1-5): DGGITQSPKYLFRKEGQNVTLSCEQNLNHDAMYWYRQDPGQGLRLIYYSQIVNDFQKGDIAEGYSVSREKKESFPLTVTSAQKNPTAFYLCASSILGRANQPQHFGDGTRLSIL.

This rearrangement joins TRBV5-8 to TRBJ2-2; 8 nucleotides agree with TRBD1. The CDR3 loop spans 15 amino acids. Germline loops: CDR1 SGHTS, CDR2 YDEGEE. V shed 0 bases and J 3 bases; nucleotides not matched to a gene: 1. CDR3: CASSLDRGYTGELFF. The CDR3 coding sequence is TGTGCCAGCAGCTTGGACAGGGGGTACACCGGGGAGCTGTTTTTT.

This clone appeared once. The gene calls are TRBV9 and TRBJ1-1; D perhaps matches TRBD1 (6 bases). V was pared by 0 bases and J by 1 base, with 13 bases between. The CDR3 extends over 16 amino acids. Germline V gene sequence: CDR1 SGDLS, CDR2 YYNGEE. The CDR3 sequence is CASSVDPWTENTEAFF. Written as DNA, the CDR3 is TGTGCCAGCAGCGTAGACCCCTGGACAGAGAACACTGAAGCTTTCTTT.

This chain joins TRBV7-9 and TRBJ2-2; D possibly corresponds to TRBD1 (5 bases). The germline gives CDR1 SEHNR, CDR2 FQNEAQ (reference sequence). Between the trimmed V and J ends, which lost 8 bases and 1 base, there was a span of 17 bases. The CDR3 is made up of 16 amino acids. CDR3 region: CASLTPRRVNTGELFF. The CDR3 coding sequence is TGTGCCAGCTTAACACCGCGCAGGGTGAACACCGGGGAGCTGTTTTTT.